Sequencing of this T cell receptor beta chain was carried out in a study of cytomegalovirus exposure and HLA in healthy donors. Amplification used 60 Vbeta primers and 13 Jbeta primers. Clones were read by immunoSEQ multiplex PCR, and TCRdb kept only the in-frame ones, dropping some. This sample yields 95,000 to 150,000 clones, of which roughly 15% are seen a single time; less than 3.5% belongs to the top ten. This clone has more than one count but fewer than ten. What it binds is not known. Study-wide findings and caveats: Most of the CMV-associated TCR beta chains (in a later analysis) appeared to be HLA-restricted. Reports indicated that the classifier achieved high specificity and sensitivity in diagnosing cytomegalovirus status.

V trimming: 4 bases; J trimming: 0 bases; junction bases outside the gene matches: 5. CDR3 length equals 15 residues. The germline V gene encodes CDR1 SGHTS and CDR2 YDEGEE. This sequence originates from a female donor in good health and CMV-seropositive. The chain is built from TRBV5-8 and TRBJ2-5, with 8 bases lining up with TRBD1. The specimen was PBMCs. CDR3 loop: CASSADRAYQETQYF. CDR3 DNA sequence: TGTGCCAGCAGCGCGGACAGGGCGTACCAAGAGACCCAGTACTTC.